Here is one T cell receptor (beta chain) with its context. The CDR3 has 15 amino acids. Germline V gives CDR1 MDHEN, CDR2 SYDVKM. The ends lost 6 bases at V and 5 bases at J; junction bases unmatched: 6. Repertoires were generated with immunoSEQ multiplex PCR, while TCRdb's copy carries only in-frame clones and drops some. The repertoire holds about 1.5 million clones, with roughly 96% as singletons. These data originate in a study of shared clonotypes between healthy human individuals. This chain connects TRBV28 to TRBJ1-5, with 11 bases lining up with TRBD1. The material sequenced was naive CD4+ T cells sorted from blood. Specified subset: CD45RA+ positively selected. The source of this sequence is a man in his thirties or forties in good health. CDR3 nucleotide sequence: TGTGCCAGCAGGGGGACAGGGGGTTACTATCAGCCCCAGCATTTT. This gives the protein CASRGTGGYYQPQHF.